Reported below is one TCR beta chain. Antigen: not known. This entry comes from a study of T-cell memory formation after mild COVID-19. Each CDR3 protein gets one entry after TCRdb re-called the 5' RACE reads with MiXCR. The sample lists approximately 490,000 distinct CDR3 sequences, around 20% occurring once. Study conclusions and caveats: The SARS-CoV-2 specificity of second-wave clones reaching peak at day 37 remained unverified.

The TCR sequence derives from an adult woman who had mild COVID-19 (a few samples of this study predate the infection). Cell type and time point are not known. Sequencing input: PBMCs or a T cell subset sorted from them (not recorded which).

CDR3 protein: CASSGQVRLDYGYTF. For the CDR3, the DNA is TGTGCCAGCAGCGGACAGGTCCGGTTGGACTATGGCTACACCTTC. This rearrangement joins TRBV2 to TRBJ1-2, with 7 nucleotides matching TRBD1. Germline CDR1 is SNHLY and CDR2 is FYNNEI. The CDR3 consists of 15 residues. The trim removed 6 bases at V and 3 bases at J, leaving 10 bases unmatched. The full variable domain, rest sourced from reference TRBV2 and TRBJ1-2, is EPEVTQTPSHQVTQMGQEVILRCVPISNHLYFYWYRQILGQKVEFLVSFYNNEISEKSEIFDDQFSVERPDGSNFTLKIRSTKLEDSAMYFCASSGQVRLDYGYTFGSGTRLTVV.